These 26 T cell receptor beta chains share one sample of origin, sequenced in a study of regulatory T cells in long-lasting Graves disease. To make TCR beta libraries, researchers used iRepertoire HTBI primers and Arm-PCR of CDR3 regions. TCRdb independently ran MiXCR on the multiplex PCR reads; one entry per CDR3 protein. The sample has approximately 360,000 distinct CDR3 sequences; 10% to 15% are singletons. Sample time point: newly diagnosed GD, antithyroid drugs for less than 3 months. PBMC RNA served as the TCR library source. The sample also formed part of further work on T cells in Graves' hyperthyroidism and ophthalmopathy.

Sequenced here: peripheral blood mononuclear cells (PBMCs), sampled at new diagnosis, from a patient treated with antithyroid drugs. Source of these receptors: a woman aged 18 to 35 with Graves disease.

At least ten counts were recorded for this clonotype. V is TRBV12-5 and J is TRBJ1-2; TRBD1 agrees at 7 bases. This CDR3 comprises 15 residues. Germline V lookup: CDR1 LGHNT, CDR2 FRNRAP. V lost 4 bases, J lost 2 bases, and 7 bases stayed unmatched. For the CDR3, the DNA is TGTGCTAGTGGTTCCGCGGGACAGCCAAACTATGGCTACACCTTC. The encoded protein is CASGSAGQPNYGYTF.

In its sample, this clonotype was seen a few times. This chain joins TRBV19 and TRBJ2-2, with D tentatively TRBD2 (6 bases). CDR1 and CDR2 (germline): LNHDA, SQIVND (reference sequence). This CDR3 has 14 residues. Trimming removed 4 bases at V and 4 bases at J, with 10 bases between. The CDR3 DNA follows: TGTGCCAGTAGTAGTCAGGGAGGCACCGGGGAGCTGTTTTTT. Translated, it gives CASSSQGGTGELFF.

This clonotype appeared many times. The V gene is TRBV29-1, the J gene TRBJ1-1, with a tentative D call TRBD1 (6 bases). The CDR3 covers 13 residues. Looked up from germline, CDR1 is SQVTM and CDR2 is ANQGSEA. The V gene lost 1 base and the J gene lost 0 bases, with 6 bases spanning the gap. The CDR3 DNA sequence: TGCAGCGTTGAAGGACAGGTGAACACTGAAGCTTTCTTT. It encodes CSVEGQVNTEAFF.

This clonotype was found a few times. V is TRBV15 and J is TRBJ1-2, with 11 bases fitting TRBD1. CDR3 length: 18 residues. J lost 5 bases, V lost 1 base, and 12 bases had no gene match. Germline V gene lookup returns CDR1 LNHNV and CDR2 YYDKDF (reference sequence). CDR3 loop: CATSRAIGTGGRGYGYTF. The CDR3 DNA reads TGTGCCACCAGCAGAGCTATAGGGACAGGGGGAAGAGGGTATGGCTACACCTTC.

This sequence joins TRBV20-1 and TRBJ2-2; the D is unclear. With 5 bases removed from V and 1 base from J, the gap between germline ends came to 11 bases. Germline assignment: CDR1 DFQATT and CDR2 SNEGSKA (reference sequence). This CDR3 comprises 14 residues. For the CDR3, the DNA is TGCAGTGCTGCCCCGACTCGGAACACCGGGGAGCTGTTTTTT. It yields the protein CSAAPTRNTGELFF.

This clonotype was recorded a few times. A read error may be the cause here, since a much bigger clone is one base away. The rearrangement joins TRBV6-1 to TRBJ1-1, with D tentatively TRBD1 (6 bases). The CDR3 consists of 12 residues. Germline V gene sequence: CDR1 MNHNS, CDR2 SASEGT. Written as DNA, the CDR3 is TGTGGCGCACAGGGTGGGCTCACTGAAGCTTTCTTT. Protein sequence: CGAQGGLTEAFF.

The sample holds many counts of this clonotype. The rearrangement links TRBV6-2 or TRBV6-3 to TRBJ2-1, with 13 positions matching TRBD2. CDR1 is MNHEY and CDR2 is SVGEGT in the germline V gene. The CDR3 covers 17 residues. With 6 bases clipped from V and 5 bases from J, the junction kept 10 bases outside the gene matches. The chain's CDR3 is CASSPTSGGPRDNEQFF. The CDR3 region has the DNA TGTGCCAGCAGCCCGACTAGCGGGGGGCCTAGAGACAATGAGCAGTTCTTC.

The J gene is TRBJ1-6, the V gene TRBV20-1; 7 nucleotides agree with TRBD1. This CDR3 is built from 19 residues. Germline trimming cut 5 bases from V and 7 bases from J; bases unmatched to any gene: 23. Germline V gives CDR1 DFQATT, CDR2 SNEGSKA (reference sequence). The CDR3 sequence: CSARRQGGYRGLENSPLHF. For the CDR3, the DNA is TGCAGTGCTCGGAGACAGGGAGGCTATCGAGGGCTCGAAAATTCACCCCTCCACTTT.

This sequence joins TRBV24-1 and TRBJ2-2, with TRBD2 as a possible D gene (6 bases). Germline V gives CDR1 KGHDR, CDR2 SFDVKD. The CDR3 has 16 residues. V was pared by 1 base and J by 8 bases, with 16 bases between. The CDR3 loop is CATSDLGGEAQGELFF. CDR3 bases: TGTGCCACCAGTGATTTAGGAGGGGAGGCCCAGGGGGAGCTGTTTTTT.

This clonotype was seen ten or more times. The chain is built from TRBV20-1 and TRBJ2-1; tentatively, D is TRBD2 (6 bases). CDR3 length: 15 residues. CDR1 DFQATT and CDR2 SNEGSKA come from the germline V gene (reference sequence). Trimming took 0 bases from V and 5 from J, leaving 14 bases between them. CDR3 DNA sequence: TGCAGTGCTAGAGATTGGGGCGGGGCCAACAATGAGCAGTTCTTC. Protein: CSARDWGGANNEQFF.

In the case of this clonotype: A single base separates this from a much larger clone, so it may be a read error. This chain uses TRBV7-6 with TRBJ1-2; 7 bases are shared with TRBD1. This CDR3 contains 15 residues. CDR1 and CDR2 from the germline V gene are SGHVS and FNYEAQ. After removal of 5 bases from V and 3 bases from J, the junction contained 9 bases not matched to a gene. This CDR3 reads CASSPTTGLDYGYTF. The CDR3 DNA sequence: TGTGCCAGCAGCCCAACGACAGGGTTGGACTATGGCTACACCTTC.

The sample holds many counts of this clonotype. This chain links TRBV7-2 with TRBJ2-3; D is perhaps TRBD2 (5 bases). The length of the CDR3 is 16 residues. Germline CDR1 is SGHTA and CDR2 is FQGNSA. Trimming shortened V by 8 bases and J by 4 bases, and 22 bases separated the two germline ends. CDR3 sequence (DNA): TGTGCCAGCCGACGCCGCCCCGGGGTCGGTTCAGATACGCAGTATTTT. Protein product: CASRRRPGVGSDTQYF.

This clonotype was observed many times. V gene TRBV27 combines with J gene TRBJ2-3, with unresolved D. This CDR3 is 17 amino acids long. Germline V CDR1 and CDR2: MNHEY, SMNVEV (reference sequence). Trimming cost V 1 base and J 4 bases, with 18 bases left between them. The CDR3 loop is CASSLLFSRHQADTQYF. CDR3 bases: TGTGCCAGCAGTTTATTGTTTTCAAGGCACCAAGCAGATACGCAGTATTTT.

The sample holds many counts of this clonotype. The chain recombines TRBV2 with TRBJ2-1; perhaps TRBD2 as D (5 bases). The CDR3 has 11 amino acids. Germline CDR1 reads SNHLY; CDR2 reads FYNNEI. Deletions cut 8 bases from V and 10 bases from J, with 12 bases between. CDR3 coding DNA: TGTGCCAGCGCGTTGGGAGCAGAGCAGTTCTTC. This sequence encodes CASALGAEQFF. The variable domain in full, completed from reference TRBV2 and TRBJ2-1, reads EPEVTQTPSHQVTQMGQEVILRCVPISNHLYFYWYRQILGQKVEFLVSFYNNEISEKSEIFDDQFSVERPDGSNFTLKIRSTKLEDSAMYFCASALGAEQFFGPGTRLTVL.

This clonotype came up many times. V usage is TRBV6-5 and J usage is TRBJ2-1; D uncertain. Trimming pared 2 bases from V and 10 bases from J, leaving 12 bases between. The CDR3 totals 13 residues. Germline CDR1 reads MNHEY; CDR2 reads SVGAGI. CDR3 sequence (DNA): TGTGCCAGCAGTTACCAGTTCGGCATGGAGCAGTTCTTC. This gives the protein CASSYQFGMEQFF.

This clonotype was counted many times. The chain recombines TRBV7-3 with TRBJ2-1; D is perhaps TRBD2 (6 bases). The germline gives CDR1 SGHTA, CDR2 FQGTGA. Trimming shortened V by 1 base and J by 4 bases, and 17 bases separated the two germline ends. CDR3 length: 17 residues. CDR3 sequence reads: CASSLRGTWPQYNEQFF. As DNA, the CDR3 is TGTGCCAGCAGCTTAAGGGGGACTTGGCCCCAGTACAATGAGCAGTTCTTC.

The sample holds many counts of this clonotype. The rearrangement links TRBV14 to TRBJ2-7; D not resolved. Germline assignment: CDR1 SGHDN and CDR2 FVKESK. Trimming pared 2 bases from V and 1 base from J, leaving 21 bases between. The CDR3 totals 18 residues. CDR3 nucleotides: TGTGCCAGCAGCCAACGCTCCTTGGAGAGGACCTATTCCTACGAGCAGTACTTC. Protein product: CASSQRSLERTYSYEQYF.

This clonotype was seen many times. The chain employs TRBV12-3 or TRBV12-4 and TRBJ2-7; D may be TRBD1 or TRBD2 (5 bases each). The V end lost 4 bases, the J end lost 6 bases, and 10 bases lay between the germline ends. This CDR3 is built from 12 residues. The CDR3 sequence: CASSWGRGEQYF. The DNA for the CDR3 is TGTGCCAGCAGTTGGGGACGGGGCGAGCAGTACTTC.

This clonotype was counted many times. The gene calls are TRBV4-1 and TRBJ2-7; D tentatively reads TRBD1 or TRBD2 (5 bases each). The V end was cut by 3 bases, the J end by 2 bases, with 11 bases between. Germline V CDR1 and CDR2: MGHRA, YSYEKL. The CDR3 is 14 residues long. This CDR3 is CASSQRTGPYEQYF. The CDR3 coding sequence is TGCGCCAGCAGCCAGAGGACGGGACCCTACGAGCAGTACTTC.

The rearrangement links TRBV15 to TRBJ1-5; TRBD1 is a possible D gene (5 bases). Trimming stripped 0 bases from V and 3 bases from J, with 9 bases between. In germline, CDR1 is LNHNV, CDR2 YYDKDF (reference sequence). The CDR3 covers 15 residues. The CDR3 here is CATSRDDRANQPQHF. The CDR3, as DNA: TGTGCCACCAGCAGAGATGACAGAGCCAATCAGCCCCAGCATTTT. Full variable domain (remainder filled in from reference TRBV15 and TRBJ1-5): DAMVIQNPRYQVTQFGKPVTLSCSQTLNHNVMYWYQQKSSQAPKLLFHYYDKDFNNEADTPDNFQSRRPNTSFCFLDIRSPGLGDTAMYLCATSRDDRANQPQHFGDGTRLSIL.

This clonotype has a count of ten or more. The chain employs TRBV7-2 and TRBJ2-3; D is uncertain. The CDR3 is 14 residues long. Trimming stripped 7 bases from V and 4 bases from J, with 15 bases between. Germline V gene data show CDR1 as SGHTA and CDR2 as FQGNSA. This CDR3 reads CASTTLVESDTQYF. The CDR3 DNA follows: TGTGCCAGCACCACACTTGTTGAATCAGATACGCAGTATTTT. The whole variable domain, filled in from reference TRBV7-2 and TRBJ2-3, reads GAGVSQSPSNKVTEKGKDVELRCDPISGHTALYWYRQSLGQGLEFLIYFQGNSAPDKSGLPSDRFSAERTGGSVSTLTIQRTQQEDSAVYLCASTTLVESDTQYFGPGTRLTVL.

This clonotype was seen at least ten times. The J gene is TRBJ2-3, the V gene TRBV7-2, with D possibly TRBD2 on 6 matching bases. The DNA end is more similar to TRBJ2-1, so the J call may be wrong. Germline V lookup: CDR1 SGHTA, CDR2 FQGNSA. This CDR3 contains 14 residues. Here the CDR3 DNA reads TGTGCCAGCAGGGGGCGGGGCCTCTTGGATGAGCAGTTCTTC. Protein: CASRGRGLLDEQFF.

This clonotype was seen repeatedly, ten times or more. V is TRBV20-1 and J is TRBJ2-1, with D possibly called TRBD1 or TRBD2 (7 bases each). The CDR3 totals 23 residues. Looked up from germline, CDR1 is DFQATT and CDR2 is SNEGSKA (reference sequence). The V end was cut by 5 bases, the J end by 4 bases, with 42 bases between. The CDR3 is CSAPDPWAGAPSGGAAQYNEQFF. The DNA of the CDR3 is TGCAGTGCTCCCGACCCCTGGGCAGGGGCCCCCTCAGGGGGGGCGGCCCAATACAATGAGCAGTTCTTC.

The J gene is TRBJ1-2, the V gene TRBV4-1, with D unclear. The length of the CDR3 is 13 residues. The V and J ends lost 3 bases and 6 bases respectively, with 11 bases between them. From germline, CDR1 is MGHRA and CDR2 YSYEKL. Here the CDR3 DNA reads TGCGCCAGCAGCCACTCGGGGATACATGGCTACACCTTC. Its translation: CASSHSGIHGYTF.

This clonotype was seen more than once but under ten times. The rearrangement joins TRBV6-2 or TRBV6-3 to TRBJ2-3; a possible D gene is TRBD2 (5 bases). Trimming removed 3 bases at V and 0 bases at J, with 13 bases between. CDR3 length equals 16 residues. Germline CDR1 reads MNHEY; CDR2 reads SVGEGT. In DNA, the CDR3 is TGTGCCAGCAGTTATACAAGGACTTTTAGCACAGATACGCAGTATTTT. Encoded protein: CASSYTRTFSTDTQYF.

CDR3 in DNA: TGCAGTGCTATTAACAGGGGGACCGAGTTCTTT. Protein: CSAINRGTEFF. The rearrangement links TRBV20-1 to TRBJ1-1, with 8 bases identical to TRBD1. Germline V gene lookup returns CDR1 DFQATT and CDR2 SNEGSKA (reference sequence). V lost 4 bases and J lost 14; bases outside the gene matches: 9. The CDR3 has 11 amino acids.